This T cell receptor (beta chain) comes out of a study of type 1 and type 2 diabetes patients. Amplification started from genomic DNA. Amplification of the beta chain CDR3 used 30 forward and 13 reverse multiplex primers. TCRdb used MiXCR to reprocess the multiplex PCR reads, holding one entry per CDR3 protein. Of about 270,000 distinct CDR3 sequences listed, roughly 50% are singletons. Each diabetic donor fulfilled classification criteria for either type 1 or type 2. The germline CDR1 and CDR2 sequences are SNHLY and FYNNEI. The CDR3 is 17 residues long. V was clipped by 6 bases and J by 6 bases; unmatched bases: 13.

The chain recombines TRBV2 with TRBJ2-2, with 10 bases fitting TRBD2. This receptor was taken from a man between 18 and 35 years old with type 2 diabetes. Sequencing input: peripheral blood mononuclear cells (PBMCs). This chain's CDR3 is CASRDHSLAGGAGELFF. Here the CDR3 DNA reads TGTGCCAGCAGAGATCATTCCTTAGCGGGAGGCGCCGGGGAGCTGTTTTTT.